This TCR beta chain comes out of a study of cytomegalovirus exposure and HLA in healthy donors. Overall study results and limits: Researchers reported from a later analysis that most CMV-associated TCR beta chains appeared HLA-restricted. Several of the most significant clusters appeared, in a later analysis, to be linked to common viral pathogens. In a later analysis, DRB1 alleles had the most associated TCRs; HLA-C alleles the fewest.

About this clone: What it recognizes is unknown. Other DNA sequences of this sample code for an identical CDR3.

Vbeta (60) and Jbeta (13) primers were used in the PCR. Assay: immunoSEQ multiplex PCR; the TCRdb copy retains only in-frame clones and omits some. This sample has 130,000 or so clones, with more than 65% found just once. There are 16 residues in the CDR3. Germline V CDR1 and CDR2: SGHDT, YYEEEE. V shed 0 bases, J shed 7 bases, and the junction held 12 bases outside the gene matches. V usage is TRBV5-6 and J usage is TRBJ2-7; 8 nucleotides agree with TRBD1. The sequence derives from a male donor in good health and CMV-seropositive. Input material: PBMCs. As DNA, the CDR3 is TGTGCCAGCAGCTTGGCCCTGACAGGGGTCTTTTTGGAGCAGTACTTC. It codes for CASSLALTGVFLEQYF.